The next 20 T cell receptor beta chains were all read from a single sample in a study of PD-L1 blockade in urothelial cancer. Only in-frame clones appear in the TCRdb table, and some are missing; sequencing was by immunoSEQ multiplex PCR. Among approximately 90,000 clones, around 84% were seen once, and the ten largest hold 2% to 2.5%. This sample's time point: pretreatment peripheral blood. Sequences were derived from PBMCs, sampled around atezolizumab (anti-PD-L1) treatment. These receptors all stem from a man aged 55 to 70 with urothelial cancer.

J is TRBJ1-4 and V is TRBV19, with TRBD1 matching 9 bases. The CDR3 has 15 residues. V lost 5 bases and J lost 7; bases outside the gene matches: 8. The germline gives CDR1 LNHDA, CDR2 SQIVND (reference sequence). This CDR3 reads CASSYGTGYGEKLFF. CDR3 in DNA: TGTGCCAGTAGTTACGGGACAGGGTACGGTGAAAAACTGTTTTTT.

The genes are TRBV11-2 and TRBJ1-3, with unresolved D. The CDR3 contains 18 residues. Germline CDR1 is SGHAT and CDR2 is FQNNGV. Trimming shortened V by 3 bases and J by 0 bases, and 18 bases separated the two germline ends. In nucleotides, the CDR3 is TGTGCCAGCAGCTTTCCACGAAGAGGGTCACTCTCTGGAAACACCATATATTTT. Its protein product is CASSFPRRGSLSGNTIYF.

A word on this clone: At one end the junction does not follow the germline gene, possibly because of a read error. The chain's CDR3 is CASRPRTGSNTGGLFF. The CDR3 bases are TGTGCCAGCAGACCCCGGACAGGGAGTAACACCGGGGGGCTGTTTTTT. The chain employs TRBV27 and TRBJ2-2; 8 bases map to TRBD1. The CDR3 consists of 16 residues. Germline V gene lookup returns CDR1 MNHEY and CDR2 SMNVEV (reference sequence).

This chain joins TRBV10-3 and TRBJ1-3, with 7 bases matching TRBD1. CDR1 is ENHRY, CDR2 SYGVKD, per germline. With 8 bases clipped from V and 0 bases from J, the junction kept 7 bases outside the gene matches. This CDR3 region has 15 residues. CDR3 in amino acids: CAIGARGISGNTIYF. CDR3 DNA: TGTGCCATCGGAGCCAGGGGGATCTCTGGAAACACCATATATTTT.

This chain joins TRBV29-1 and TRBJ2-2; 12 bases align to TRBD2. The CDR3 runs to 17 residues. Germline V gene sequence: CDR1 SQVTM, CDR2 ANQGSEA. Unmatched junction bases numbered 6, after V lost 3 bases and J lost 1 base. The CDR3 sequence: CSVERTSGALNTGELFF. The CDR3 nucleotides are TGCAGCGTTGAGCGGACTAGCGGGGCCTTGAACACCGGGGAGCTGTTTTTT.

This clone was detected only once. The chain couples TRBV5-1 to TRBJ1-1, with TRBD1 matching 8 bases. The CDR3 consists of 13 residues. Germline CDR1 reads SGHRS; CDR2 reads YFSETQ. Trimming removed 3 bases from V and 9 bases from J; junction bases left unmatched: 7. In DNA form, the CDR3 reads TGCGCCAGCAGCTCGGTGGCAGGGGGCAAAGCTTTCTTT. Protein: CASSSVAGGKAFF.

This chain connects TRBV28 to TRBJ1-3; a possible D gene is TRBD1 (6 bases). CDR1 and CDR2 from the germline V gene are MDHEN and SYDVKM. Trimming left V 5 bases short and J 2 bases short, with 16 bases between. The CDR3 totals 16 residues. CDR3 DNA sequence: TGTGCCAGCAGTGGATCGCCGACAGGACCTGGAAACACCATATATTTT. It translates to CASSGSPTGPGNTIYF.

The chain recombines TRBV9 with TRBJ2-5; 10 nucleotides agree with TRBD2. CDR3 length equals 16 residues. Unmatched junction bases numbered 7, after V lost 3 bases and J lost 2 bases. The V gene's germline CDR1 is SGDLS and CDR2 YYNGEE. The CDR3 reads CASSASKLAGQETQYF. CDR3 coding DNA: TGTGCCAGCAGCGCGTCGAAACTAGCGGGGCAAGAGACCCAGTACTTC.

This CDR3 reads CASSWDREYTQYF. The CDR3 bases are TGTGCCAGCAGCTGGGACCGGGAGTATACGCAGTATTTT. This chain connects TRBV11-2 to TRBJ2-3, with a weak D call TRBD2 (6 bases). Germline CDR1 SGHAT, CDR2 FQNNGV. This CDR3 spans 13 amino acids. Trimming left V 4 bases short and J 7 bases short, with 12 bases between.

The V and J genes are TRBV28 and TRBJ1-5; 10 nucleotides match TRBD1. The trim removed 4 bases at V and 7 bases at J, leaving 4 bases unmatched. The CDR3 loop spans 14 amino acids. Germline values: CDR1 MDHEN, CDR2 SYDVKM. The DNA of the CDR3 is TGTGCCAGCAGTTGGGGGACAGGGGCCCAGCCCCAGCATTTT. It specifies CASSWGTGAQPQHF.

This clone showed up just once. The rearrangement links TRBV10-3 to TRBJ1-2, with 10 bases identical to TRBD1. Trimming took 10 bases from V and 8 from J; bases not matched to a gene: 10. The CDR3 contains 13 residues. Germline V lookup: CDR1 ENHRY, CDR2 SYGVKD. The CDR3 is CATRVTGGEGYTF. In DNA form, the CDR3 reads TGTGCCACCAGGGTGACAGGGGGCGAAGGCTACACCTTC.

The V gene is TRBV15, the J gene TRBJ1-1; tentative D call: TRBD1 (5 bases). The V end lost 0 bases, the J end lost 9 bases, and 11 bases lay between the germline ends. CDR3 length: 13 residues. From germline, CDR1 is LNHNV and CDR2 YYDKDF (reference sequence). The CDR3 protein is CATSRDGGAKAFF. DNA of the CDR3: TGTGCCACCAGCAGAGATGGCGGGGCGAAAGCTTTCTTT.

This clone turned up a few times. This chain uses TRBV28 with TRBJ2-1, with 7 bases lining up with TRBD2. CDR3 size: 16 residues. Germline V gives CDR1 MDHEN, CDR2 SYDVKM. The ends lost 2 bases at V and 6 bases at J; junction bases unmatched: 10. CDR3 sequence reads: CASSLIAGRGVNEQFF. The CDR3 region has the DNA TGTGCCAGCAGTTTAATCGCGGGGAGGGGAGTCAATGAGCAGTTCTTC.

CDR3 sequence (DNA): TGTGCCAGCAGGGTCCCGGGACAGGGGTTGACGCAGTATTTT. Its translation: CASRVPGQGLTQYF. The chain carries TRBV6-5 and TRBJ2-3; 10 bases fit TRBD1. The length of the CDR3 is 14 residues. With V trimmed by 6 bases and J by 9 bases, 9 bases remained unmatched. CDR1 and CDR2 from the germline V gene are MNHEY and SVGAGI.

The J gene is TRBJ2-7, the V gene TRBV19; D is ambiguous. The CDR3 runs 13 residues. Trimming removed 5 bases from V and 3 bases from J, with 11 bases in between. Germline assignment: CDR1 LNHDA and CDR2 SQIVND (reference sequence). CDR3 in DNA: TGTGCCAGTAGTGGTGCACGTAGCTACGAGCAGTACTTC. Translating it yields CASSGARSYEQYF. Based on the CDR3 plus reference TRBV19 and TRBJ2-7, the full variable domain is DGGITQSPKYLFRKEGQNVTLSCEQNLNHDAMYWYRQDPGQGLRLIYYSQIVNDFQKGDIAEGYSVSREKKESFPLTVTSAQKNPTAFYLCASSGARSYEQYFGPGTRLTVT.

This rearrangement joins TRBV5-8 to TRBJ2-5; 7 bases fit TRBD1. The CDR3 is 13 amino acids. Germline assignment: CDR1 SGHTS and CDR2 YDEGEE. Trimming took 5 bases from V and 5 from J; bases not matched to a gene: 6. CDR3 in amino acids: CASRRDRVETQYF. The CDR3 coding sequence is TGTGCCAGCAGGCGCGACAGGGTTGAGACCCAGTACTTC.

The J gene is TRBJ1-5, the V gene TRBV12-5; TRBD1 agrees at 8 bases. The germline V gene has CDR1 LGHNT and CDR2 FRNRAP. The CDR3 contains 15 residues. The ends lost 5 bases at V and 8 bases at J; junction bases unmatched: 11. In DNA, the CDR3 is TGTGCTAGTGGTCCGGGACAGGCGCCGGGGGAGCCCCAGCATTTT. Encoded protein: CASGPGQAPGEPQHF.

The V and J genes are TRBV7-2 and TRBJ1-5, with D possibly being TRBD1 (6 bases). V shed 6 bases and J shed 3 bases, with 12 bases lying between them. This CDR3 comprises 14 residues. CDR1 is SGHTA and CDR2 is FQGNSA in the germline V gene. The CDR3 region is CASSPGTFNQPQHF. The CDR3 DNA follows: TGTGCCAGCAGTCCCGGGACATTCAATCAGCCCCAGCATTTT.

The genes are TRBV27 and TRBJ1-2, with D possibly being TRBD1 (6 bases). Germline CDR1 is MNHEY and CDR2 is SMNVEV (reference sequence). The CDR3 has 18 residues. The ends were cut back, 6 bases at V and 3 bases at J, with 26 bases in the middle. CDR3 sequence reads: CASRLVPRDTRGYYGYTF. Written as DNA, the CDR3 is TGTGCCAGCAGACTAGTACCTCGGGACACTCGAGGGTACTATGGCTACACCTTC.

The chain recombines TRBV5-4 with TRBJ1-2; 7 bases are a match to TRBD1. The CDR3 spans 15 residues. V lost 2 bases and J lost 2; bases outside the gene matches: 6. CDR1 and CDR2 from the germline V gene are SGHNT and YYREEE (reference sequence). In DNA form, the CDR3 reads TGTGCCAGCAGCTTCTATAGACAGGGAAACTATGGCTACACCTTC. It is translated as CASSFYRQGNYGYTF.